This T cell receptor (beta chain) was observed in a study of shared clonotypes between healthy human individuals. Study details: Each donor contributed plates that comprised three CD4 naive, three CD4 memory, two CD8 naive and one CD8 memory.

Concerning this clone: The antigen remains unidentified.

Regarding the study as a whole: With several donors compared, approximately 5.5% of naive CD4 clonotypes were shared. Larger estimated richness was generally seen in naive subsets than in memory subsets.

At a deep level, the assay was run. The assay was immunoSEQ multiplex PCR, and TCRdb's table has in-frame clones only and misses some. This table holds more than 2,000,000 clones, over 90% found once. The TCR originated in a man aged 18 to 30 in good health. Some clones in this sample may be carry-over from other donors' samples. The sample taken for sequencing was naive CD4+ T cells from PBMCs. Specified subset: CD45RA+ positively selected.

As DNA, the CDR3 is TGTGCCAGCAGTGAACAAAGCCGCAGCACTGAAGCTTTCTTT. It specifies CASSEQSRSTEAFF. The chain recombines TRBV2 with TRBJ1-1, with unresolved D. The V and J ends lost 2 bases and 4 bases respectively, with 11 bases between them. The CDR3 is made up of 14 amino acids. Germline V gene data show CDR1 as SNHLY and CDR2 as FYNNEI.